One T cell receptor (beta chain) is described in this entry. This clone's antigen is unknown. No much larger clone exists at a distance of one base, and base qualities are not known. Additional DNA sequences in this sample encode the identical CDR3. Library construction relied on the immunoSEQ multiplex PCR assay. A mixture of 60 forward primers for TCR Vbeta segments and 13 reverse primers for TCR Jbeta segments was used in the multiplex PCR. Amplification of the CDR3 region of rearranged TCR beta genes was performed with a multiplex PCR assay on genomic DNA. The Illumina HiSeq System was used to sequence the amplified TCR beta libraries as 87-base-pair reads. Per the original workflow: A later analysis counted 65 million to 90 million unique TCR beta chains across the 500 to 850 repertoires, and around 9.9 million of these chains were shared by at least two donors. A nearest-neighbor algorithm error-corrected the raw reads and collapsed the reads into unique sequences, merging closely related sequences to remove PCR and sequencing errors. V, D and J gene segments were assigned by aligning CDR3 sequences to IMGT reference sequences. For a sequence to be retained, a match of at least six nucleotides was required to both a V gene segment and a J gene segment. A rearrangement counted as productive if the CDR3 had no stop codons and remained in frame with V and J, and every other rearrangement counted as non-productive. Following IMGT convention, CDR3 was defined as the stretch from the second conserved V-encoded cysteine to the conserved J-encoded phenylalanine. The earlier analysis of 587 of the donors excluded sequences that lacked an unambiguous match to a single V gene segment. An earlier analysis of 587 of the donors called V segments functional above 56.7% productive rearrangements and segregating when the between-donor standard deviation exceeded 5%. A statistical classification framework was built for diagnosing cytomegalovirus status from the catalog of TCR beta chain sequences. V and J gene assignment, in a later analysis, came from comparing TCR nucleotide sequences with IMGT/GENE-DB human TR gene sequences. A later analysis assigned CDR3 sequences and most-parsimonious VDJ recombination scenarios with the TCRdist pipeline. In a later analysis, each TCR beta chain was defined by its CDR3 amino acid sequence together with its V-gene family, and reads lacking a unique V-gene family were excluded. To address suspected cross-contamination and a sequencing artifact, a later analysis removed around 600 highly shared, low-generation-probability nucleotide sequences. For each public chain, a later analysis derived a clonal expansion index from normalized ranks of inferred template counts within each repertoire. In a later analysis, generation probabilities were computed with a VDJ recombination model fitted to out-of-frame rearrangements, and the resulting probabilities were checked against IGoR. Hypergeometric tests were used in a later analysis to score TCR-TCR, TCR-HLA and TCR-CMV co-occurrence, with a repertoire-size bias correction applied to the TCR pairs. To estimate false discovery rates, a later analysis permuted the HLA or CMV assignments 20 times. In a later analysis, co-occurring TCRs were grouped with DBSCAN, and TCRdist sequence similarity was added when clustering was performed within HLA-allele-positive subsets. Repertoires with fewer than 30,000 or more than 120,000 public chains were left out of co-occurrence clustering, as were five repertoires with anomalous nucleotide sharing. Sourced from immuneACCESS, this table was stored by TCRdb with only in-frame sequences that have V and J called. A share of the clones is absent; for the studies checked, an unresolved V gene accounts for under half, and the remainder has no known explanation. The V and J calls and clone size come from that table; D and trimming were worked out from the DNA. Within this sample are about 130,000 clones, with nearly 80% of them counted one time only. The top ten constitute around 2.2% of the sample.

This specimen belongs to a study of cytomegalovirus exposure and HLA in healthy donors (dated by TCRdb to about 2017). For the study in its entirety: An earlier analysis of several hundred of the donors reported roughly 300 Gb of sequence data and around 120 million unique TCR beta sequences from about 180 million T cells. Using immunosequencing, the study profiled T cell repertoires from fewer than 700 subjects and related those repertoires to cytomegalovirus serostatus. Rather than using new phenotypic data, the later analysis identified candidate immune exposures from TCR beta sequences and from how often those sequences occurred across donors. In addition to the first cohort of around 670 subjects, a separate validation cohort of under 150 different subjects was used. Typing coverage differed by locus: A, B, C, DRB1 and DQB1 were typed in roughly 629-630 donors, DQA1 in roughly 510, DPA1 in around 610, and DPB1 in about 450. A later genetic analysis took genome-wide SNP genotypes for about three fifths of the roughly 670 donors and used that subset as a discovery cohort. The study aimed to test whether signatures of past pathogen exposure could be identified by cataloging public T cell receptors. Roughly 300 gigabases of sequencing data and approximately 80 million unique TCR sequences were included in an early release covering about 600 HLA-typed donors. All discovery cohort repertoires had been generated on a single sequencing platform. Among around 400 genotyped donors of the cohort, an average of around 240,000 unique TCR beta nucleotide sequences were sequenced per donor, about a sixth of them non-productive. A later analysis re-examined previously published TCR beta repertoires from roughly 720 donors and added high-resolution HLA genotyping to investigate patterns of TCR occurrence. Class I and class II HLA loci were covered by the typing at four-digit resolution. Of the 398 genotyped donors, approximately 83% fell in the genetic ancestry cluster associated with self-reported Caucasian donors. To predict cytomegalovirus infection status, the study brought together high-throughput TCR immunosequencing, statistical association of individual TCRs with disease status, and machine learning. In an earlier analysis of 587 of the donors, high-throughput TCR beta sequencing was used to judge whether each TCR beta V gene segment behaved as functional or pseudogenic. Donor age, sex, ethnicity and CMV serostatus were collected together with the repertoire data. Five DR-DQ haplotypes were handled as single units for association and clustering, since linkage in the cohort was strong. On the study overall, not on this receptor specifically: An association between a missense DCLRE1C variant and V-gene and J-gene trimming of TCR beta chains was found in a later genetic analysis and replicated in an independent cohort. According to the authors, the approach could potentially be generalized to other disease states and immunological phenotypes. Assigning TCR associations to individual alleles was difficult when HLA alleles, especially DR and DQ, strongly co-occurred. Correlated functional status among segregating V segments might be attributable to linkage disequilibrium, but an unknown experimental factor could not be ruled out. In both the original and validation cohorts, the classifier was reported to diagnose cytomegalovirus status with high specificity and sensitivity. Because some donors lacked HLA typing at each locus, the association tests relied only on the typed subset. The study listed 150 to 200 TCR beta chains as associated with cytomegalovirus. A later genetic analysis reported fewer N-insertions in productive TCRs among donors in an Asian-associated ancestry cluster than the roughly 700-donor mean. Sequencing depth was assumed to be roughly uniform across donors in the presence/absence analyses, though that assumption may not hold. In an earlier analysis of some 500 of the donors, most TCR beta V segments appeared in productive rearrangements about 90% or about 30% of the time, broadly matching IMGT annotations. Immune exposure information for the cohort was limited to CMV serostatus. According to a later analysis, most CMV-associated TCR beta chains appeared to be HLA-restricted, and the HLA associations seemed to be driven largely by CMV exposure. Three of the identified cytomegalovirus-associated TCR beta chains were confirmed in vitro to be specific for cytomegalovirus antigens. According to a later analysis, TCR association rates differed among HLA loci, with DRB1 alleles showing the most associated TCRs and HLA-C alleles showing the fewest. Only TCR beta chains were sequenced in this cohort, and the absence of alpha or paired-chain data limited detectable features. A further reported finding was that TCR beta sequences accurately predicted the HLA-A and HLA-B alleles for most subjects in the first cohort. Because counts were too low, approximately 18 rarely observed V segments, including chromosome 9 orphons, were excluded from the earlier analysis of some 590 of the donors. In a later analysis, several top co-occurrence clusters were reported to appear linked to parvovirus B19, influenza, CMV and Epstein-Barr virus. Specific HLA alleles were associated with about 17,000 TCR beta sequences at a false discovery rate of 0.05 in a later analysis. A cluster of highly shared sequence variants was judged likely to represent a technical artifact of the sequencing pipeline. In a later analysis, HLA-associated TCR beta chains were found to be more clonally expanded and to have lower generation probabilities than equally common non-associated chains. Most TCR sequences were seen in very few donors, while some public TCRs were found in many individuals.

The cohort consisted of more than 650 healthy bone marrow donors. Cohort members were all nominally healthy when sampled, although unrecorded immune exposures were likely present. The donor tested CMV seronegative, placing the donor among the 350 to 400 seronegative members of the cohort. Every donor gave a peripheral blood sample, and the peripheral blood mononuclear cells from that sample were used for TCR beta sequencing. Genomic DNA was extracted from the blood cell samples with the Qiagen DNeasy Blood Extraction Kit. This clonotype was obtained from a man aged 25 to 45 in good health and CMV-seronegative. The sample comprised PBMCs.

The CDR3 in this case is CASSYSWRGVGNTIYF. The DNA reads as follows: TGTGCCAGCAGTTACTCGTGGAGGGGAGTCGGAAACACCATATATTTT. The sequence joins TRBV6-5 to TRBJ1-3, with TRBD1 as a weak D call on 5 bases. Trimming at the junction amounts to 0 bases on V and 4 bases on J, and the germline ends lie 13 bases apart. According to the germline V gene, CDR1 reads MNHEY and CDR2 reads SVGAGI. Inclusive of the bounding cysteine and phenylalanine, the CDR3 is 16 residues long. Of all the DNA, just the CDR3 is kept, 48 bases in frame from base 1.